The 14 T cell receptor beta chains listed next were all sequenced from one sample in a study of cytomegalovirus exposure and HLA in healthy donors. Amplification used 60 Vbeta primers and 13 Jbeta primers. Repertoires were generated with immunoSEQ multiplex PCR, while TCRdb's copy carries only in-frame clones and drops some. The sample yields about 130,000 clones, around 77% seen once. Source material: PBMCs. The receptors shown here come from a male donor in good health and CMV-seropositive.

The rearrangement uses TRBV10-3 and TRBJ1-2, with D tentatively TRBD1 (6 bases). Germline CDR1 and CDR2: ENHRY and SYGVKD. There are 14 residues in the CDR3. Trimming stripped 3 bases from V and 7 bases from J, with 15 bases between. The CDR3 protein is CAISEQGSDCGYTF. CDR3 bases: TGTGCCATCAGTGAACAGGGTTCGGACTGTGGCTACACCTTC.

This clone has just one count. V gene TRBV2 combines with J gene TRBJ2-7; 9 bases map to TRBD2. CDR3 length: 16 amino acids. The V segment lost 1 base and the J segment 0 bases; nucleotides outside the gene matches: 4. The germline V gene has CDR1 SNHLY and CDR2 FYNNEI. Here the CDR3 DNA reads TGTGCCAGCAGTGAAGGTCTAGCGGGATCCTCCTACGAGCAGTACTTC. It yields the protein CASSEGLAGSSYEQYF.

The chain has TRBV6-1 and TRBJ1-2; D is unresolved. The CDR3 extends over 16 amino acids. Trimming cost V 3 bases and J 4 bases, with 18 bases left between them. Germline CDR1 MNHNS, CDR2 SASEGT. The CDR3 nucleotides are TGTGCCAGCAGTGATAATACTAATGGAGGAATCTATGGCTACACCTTC. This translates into CASSDNTNGGIYGYTF.

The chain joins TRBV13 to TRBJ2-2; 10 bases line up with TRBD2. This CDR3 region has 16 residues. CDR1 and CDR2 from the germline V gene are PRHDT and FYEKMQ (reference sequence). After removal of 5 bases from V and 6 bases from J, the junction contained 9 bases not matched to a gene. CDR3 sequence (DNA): TGTGCCAGCAGCCCCCCAGCGGGAGGGCCCCCCGGGGAGCTGTTTTTT. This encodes CASSPPAGGPPGELFF.

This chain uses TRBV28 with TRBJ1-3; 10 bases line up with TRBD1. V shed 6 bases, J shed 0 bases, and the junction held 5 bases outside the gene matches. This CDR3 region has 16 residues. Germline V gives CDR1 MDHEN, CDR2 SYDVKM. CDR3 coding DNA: TGTGCCAGCAGAGACAGGGGGCATGGCTCTGGAAACACCATATATTTT. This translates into CASRDRGHGSGNTIYF.

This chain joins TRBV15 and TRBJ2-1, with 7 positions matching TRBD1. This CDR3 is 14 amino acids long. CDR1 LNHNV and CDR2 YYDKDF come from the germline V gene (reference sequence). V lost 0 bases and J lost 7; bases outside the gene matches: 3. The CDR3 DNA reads TGTGCCACCAGCAGAGAAACACAGGGGAATGAGCAGTTCTTC. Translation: CATSRETQGNEQFF.

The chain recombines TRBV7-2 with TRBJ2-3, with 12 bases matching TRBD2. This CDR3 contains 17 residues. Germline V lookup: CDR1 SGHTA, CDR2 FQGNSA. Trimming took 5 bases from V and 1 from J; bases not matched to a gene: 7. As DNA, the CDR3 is TGTGCCAGCAGCCCGCCCCGGACTAGCGGGGGCACAGATACGCAGTATTTT. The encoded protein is CASSPPRTSGGTDTQYF.

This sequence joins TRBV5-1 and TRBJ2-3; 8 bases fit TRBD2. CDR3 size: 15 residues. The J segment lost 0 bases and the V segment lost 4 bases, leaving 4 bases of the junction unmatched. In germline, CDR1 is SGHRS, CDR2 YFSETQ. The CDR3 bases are TGCGCCAGCAGCCTCGCTAGCGGGAGCACAGATACGCAGTATTTT. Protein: CASSLASGSTDTQYF.

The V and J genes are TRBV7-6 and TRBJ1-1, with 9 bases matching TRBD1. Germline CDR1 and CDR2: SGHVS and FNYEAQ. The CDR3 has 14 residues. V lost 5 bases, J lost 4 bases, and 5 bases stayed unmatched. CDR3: CASSRGQGSTEAFF. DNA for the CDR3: TGTGCCAGCAGCCGGGGACAGGGAAGCACTGAAGCTTTCTTT.

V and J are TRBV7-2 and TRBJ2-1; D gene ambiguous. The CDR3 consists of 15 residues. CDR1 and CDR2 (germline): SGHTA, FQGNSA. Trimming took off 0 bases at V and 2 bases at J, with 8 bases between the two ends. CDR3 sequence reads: CASSLAADTYNEQFF. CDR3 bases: TGTGCCAGCAGCTTAGCGGCGGATACCTACAATGAGCAGTTCTTC.

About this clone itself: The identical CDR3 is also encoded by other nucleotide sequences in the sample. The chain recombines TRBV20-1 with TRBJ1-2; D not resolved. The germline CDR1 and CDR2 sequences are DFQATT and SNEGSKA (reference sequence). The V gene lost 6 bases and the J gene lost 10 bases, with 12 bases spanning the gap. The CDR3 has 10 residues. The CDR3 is CSAGQADYTF. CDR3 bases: TGCAGTGCCGGTCAAGCTGACTACACCTTC.

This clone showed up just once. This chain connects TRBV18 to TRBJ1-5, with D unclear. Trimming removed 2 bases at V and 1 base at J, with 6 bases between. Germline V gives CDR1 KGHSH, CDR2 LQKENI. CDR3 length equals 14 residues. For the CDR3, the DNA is TGTGCCAGCTCACCATTAGAAAGCAATCAGCCCCAGCATTTT. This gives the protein CASSPLESNQPQHF.

CDR3 sequence: CASSLTVNYNEQFF. For the CDR3, the DNA is TGCGCCAGCAGCTTAACTGTGAACTACAATGAGCAGTTCTTC. This chain links TRBV5-1 with TRBJ2-1; no definite D call. In germline, CDR1 is SGHRS, CDR2 YFSETQ. V lost 2 bases and J lost 3, with 9 bases in between. CDR3 length: 14 residues.

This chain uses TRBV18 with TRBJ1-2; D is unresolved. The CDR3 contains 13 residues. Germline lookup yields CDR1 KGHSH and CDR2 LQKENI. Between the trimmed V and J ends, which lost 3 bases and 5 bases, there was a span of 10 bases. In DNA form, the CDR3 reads TGTGCCAGCTCACCGTCTGACGGGTATGGCTACACCTTC. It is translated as CASSPSDGYGYTF.